Each of the 26 T cell receptor beta chains below was sequenced from the same sample in a study of cytomegalovirus exposure and HLA in healthy donors. The PCR ran on 60 Vbeta and 13 Jbeta primers. Here immunoSEQ multiplex PCR was the method, and the copy in TCRdb shows in-frame clones only, minus some. The sample has around 140,000 clones, approximately 87% seen once. Source material: PBMCs. These receptors were taken from a man aged 40-49 years in good health and CMV-seronegative.

The CDR3 nucleotides are TGCGCCAGCAGCCAAGCCAGGGAGGCAGATACGCAGTATTTT. Its translation is CASSQAREADTQYF. The chain employs TRBV4-1 and TRBJ2-3, with D perhaps TRBD2 (6 bases). The germline CDR1 and CDR2 sequences are MGHRA and YSYEKL. Trimming pared 1 base from V and 4 bases from J, leaving 9 bases between. The CDR3 length is 14 residues.

J is TRBJ2-1 and V is TRBV6-5; D is perhaps TRBD2 (6 bases). The CDR3 loop spans 13 amino acids. The V end was cut by 4 bases, the J end by 8 bases, with 12 bases between. Germline V gene data show CDR1 as MNHEY and CDR2 as SVGAGI. The CDR3 region is CASSSRGVYEQFF. CDR3 coding DNA: TGTGCCAGCAGTTCGCGGGGTGTCTATGAGCAGTTCTTC.

The V call is TRBV19, the J call TRBJ2-3; 11 positions match TRBD2. This CDR3 region has 16 residues. CDR1 is LNHDA, CDR2 SQIVND, per germline (reference sequence). V shed 5 bases and J 7 bases; nucleotides not matched to a gene: 11. CDR3 DNA sequence: TGTGCCAGTAGTGTCCAACTAGCGGGAGAAAGGAATACGCAGTATTTT. As protein: CASSVQLAGERNTQYF. Supplemented by reference TRBV19 and TRBJ2-3, the full variable domain reads DGGITQSPKYLFRKEGQNVTLSCEQNLNHDAMYWYRQDPGQGLRLIYYSQIVNDFQKGDIAEGYSVSREKKESFPLTVTSAQKNPTAFYLCASSVQLAGERNTQYFGPGTRLTVL.

Of note for this clone: At one boundary the junction diverges from the germline segment, which might be a read error. The gene calls are TRBV7-9 and TRBJ1-2; D is possibly TRBD1 (5 bases). CDR1 is SEHNR, CDR2 FQNEAQ, per germline (reference sequence). This CDR3 region has 12 residues. The CDR3 nucleotides read TGTTCCAGCAGCTCGGGGAGGGGTGGCTACACCTTC. Protein sequence: CSSSSGRGGYTF.

This chain joins TRBV5-6 and TRBJ2-3; 11 bases are shared with TRBD2. Germline V gives CDR1 SGHDT, CDR2 YYEEEE. This CDR3 region has 16 residues. The V gene end was trimmed by 2 bases and the J gene end by 3 bases; junction bases not matched to a gene: 5. The CDR3 protein is CASSLLAGDETDTQYF. The CDR3 DNA follows: TGTGCCAGCAGCTTACTAGCGGGAGATGAAACAGATACGCAGTATTTT.

A single count supports this clone. The chain links TRBV20-1 to TRBJ1-4; maybe TRBD1 (6 bases). The CDR3 is 11 amino acids. Germline V CDR1 and CDR2: DFQATT, SNEGSKA (reference sequence). The ends were cut back, 8 bases at V and 8 bases at J, with 12 bases in the middle. The CDR3 bases are TGCAGTTGGACAGCCAAGGAAAAACTGTTTTTT. It yields the protein CSWTAKEKLFF.

The rearrangement joins TRBV7-2 to TRBJ2-1, with a weak D call TRBD1 (5 bases). This CDR3 is built from 13 residues. V was shortened by 8 bases and J by 7 bases, with 15 bases between the two germline ends. Germline V gene lookup returns CDR1 SGHTA and CDR2 FQGNSA. CDR3 amino acids: CASLRQGGNEQFF. CDR3 sequence (DNA): TGTGCCAGCCTACGTCAGGGTGGGAATGAGCAGTTCTTC.

The chain is built from TRBV5-1 and TRBJ2-1; TRBD2 aligns across 13 bases. Germline V lookup: CDR1 SGHRS, CDR2 YFSETQ. V dropped 6 bases and J dropped 12; count of bases not matched to a gene: 6. The CDR3 loop spans 13 amino acids. CDR3 coding DNA: TGCGCCAGCACACTAGCGGGGGGGCCGGTGCAGTTCTTC. This sequence encodes CASTLAGGPVQFF.

The CDR3 loop reads CASSFLDSTNEKLFF. CDR3 bases: TGCGCCAGCAGCTTTCTAGACTCAACTAATGAAAAACTGTTTTTT. The rearrangement links TRBV5-1 to TRBJ1-4; D is ambiguous. V was cut by 2 bases and J by 0 bases, with 8 bases left in between. This CDR3 is built from 15 residues. Germline CDR1 reads SGHRS; CDR2 reads YFSETQ.

The chain is built from TRBV7-8 and TRBJ2-5; the match to TRBD1 covers 11 bases. This CDR3 is built from 19 residues. Germline values: CDR1 SGHVS, CDR2 FQNEAQ. V shed 0 bases and J 5 bases; nucleotides not matched to a gene: 14. CDR3 protein: CASSLAKIRGQGVWETQYF. Here the CDR3 DNA reads TGTGCCAGCAGCTTAGCCAAGATACGGGGACAGGGGGTTTGGGAGACCCAGTACTTC.

The CDR3 nucleotides are TGTGCCAGCAGCTTGCAGGCAGGGGGTAGGAGCTCCTATAATTCACCCCTCCACTTT. This encodes CASSLQAGGRSSYNSPLHF. V usage is TRBV5-4 and J usage is TRBJ1-6; 7 positions match TRBD1. The CDR3 sequence is 19 residues long. Germline V CDR1 and CDR2: SGHNT, YYREEE (reference sequence). With 1 base clipped from V and 0 bases from J, the junction kept 10 bases outside the gene matches.

This rearrangement joins TRBV13 to TRBJ1-1; tentative D call: TRBD1 (6 bases). V dropped 2 bases and J dropped 7 bases, with 14 bases sitting between them. This CDR3 spans 14 amino acids. CDR1 and CDR2 from the germline V gene are PRHDT and FYEKMQ (reference sequence). The CDR3 protein is CASSLRGGGFEAFF. CDR3 DNA: TGTGCCAGCAGCTTAAGAGGGGGGGGGTTTGAAGCTTTCTTT.

The chain joins TRBV6-5 to TRBJ2-1, with 8 bases that match TRBD1. The CDR3 loop spans 14 amino acids. Germline V gives CDR1 MNHEY, CDR2 SVGAGI. The trim removed 6 bases at V and 4 bases at J, leaving 5 bases unmatched. CDR3 nucleotide sequence: TGTGCCAGCAGGTGGACAGGGCGGTACAATGAGCAGTTCTTC. It is translated as CASRWTGRYNEQFF.

This clone was seen more than once but under ten times. This chain joins TRBV27 and TRBJ2-3; 9 bases agree with TRBD1. V shed 6 bases and J 3 bases; nucleotides not matched to a gene: 4. The germline CDR1 and CDR2 sequences are MNHEY and SMNVEV (reference sequence). This CDR3 region has 14 residues. CDR3 protein: CASSRDRVTDTQYF. DNA of the CDR3: TGTGCCAGCAGCCGGGACAGGGTTACAGATACGCAGTATTTT.

The CDR3 loop reads CASAGQVSTGELFF. The DNA of the CDR3 is TGCGCCAGCGCGGGACAGGTCTCCACCGGGGAGCTGTTTTTT. V gene TRBV10-2 combines with J gene TRBJ2-2; TRBD1 aligns across 8 bases. V trimming: 8 bases; J trimming: 4 bases; junction bases outside the gene matches: 6. The germline gives CDR1 WSHSY, CDR2 SAAADI. CDR3 size: 14 residues.

The chain joins TRBV5-4 to TRBJ2-3; weak D call: TRBD2 (6 bases). Germline CDR1 SGHNT, CDR2 YYREEE (reference sequence). The V end was cut by 0 bases, the J end by 1 base, with 9 bases between. The CDR3 has 15 residues. Here the CDR3 reads CASSLVLAGTDTQYF. DNA of the CDR3: TGTGCCAGCAGCTTGGTATTAGCGGGCACAGATACGCAGTATTTT.

V and J are TRBV10-3 and TRBJ2-2; D gene uncertain. In germline, CDR1 is ENHRY, CDR2 SYGVKD. V was clipped by 10 bases and J by 7 bases, with 16 bases between them. The CDR3 totals 13 residues. CDR3 bases: TGTGCCACCCAAACAGAAAAGAGCGGGGAGCTGTTTTTT. Protein: CATQTEKSGELFF.

The chain links TRBV15 to TRBJ2-7; D is uncertain. Germline lookup yields CDR1 LNHNV and CDR2 YYDKDF (reference sequence). CDR3 size: 15 residues. Trimming removed 0 bases at V and 6 bases at J, with 15 bases between. CDR3 sequence reads: CATSRDLAQPAEQYF. Here the CDR3 DNA reads TGTGCCACCAGCAGAGATTTGGCACAGCCGGCCGAGCAGTACTTC.

The rearrangement links TRBV2 to TRBJ1-1; TRBD1 matches at 7 bases. The germline CDR1 and CDR2 sequences are SNHLY and FYNNEI. Trimming removed 2 bases from V and 6 bases from J; junction bases left unmatched: 6. CDR3 size: 14 residues. In nucleotides, the CDR3 is TGTGCCAGCAGTGAACCAGGGGGAGACCCTGAAGCTTTCTTT. This translates into CASSEPGGDPEAFF. The full variable domain, rest sourced from reference TRBV2 and TRBJ1-1, is EPEVTQTPSHQVTQMGQEVILRCVPISNHLYFYWYRQILGQKVEFLVSFYNNEISEKSEIFDDQFSVERPDGSNFTLKIRSTKLEDSAMYFCASSEPGGDPEAFFGQGTRLTVV.

The genes are TRBV2 and TRBJ2-7; D uncertain. CDR3 length: 12 residues. The germline CDR1 and CDR2 sequences are SNHLY and FYNNEI. V shed 1 base and J shed 12 bases, with 13 bases lying between them. The CDR3 loop reads CASSEGTRIWYF. CDR3 bases: TGTGCCAGCAGTGAAGGCACGCGGATTTGGTACTTC.

The genes are TRBV6-6 and TRBJ1-6; 7 bases are a match to TRBD1. The CDR3 is made up of 15 amino acids. CDR1 is MNHNY and CDR2 is SVGAGI in the germline V gene (reference sequence). J lost 8 bases, V lost 6 bases, and 10 bases had no gene match. The CDR3 bases are TGTGCCAGCAGCCCGACAGGGATTATGCATTCACCCCTCCACTTT. This codes for CASSPTGIMHSPLHF.

The rearrangement joins TRBV7-3 to TRBJ2-5, with 7 bases aligning to TRBD1. The CDR3 runs 13 residues. In germline, CDR1 is SGHTA, CDR2 FQGTGA. V shed 6 bases and J 5 bases; nucleotides not matched to a gene: 6. The CDR3 DNA is TGTGCCAGCAGTGAAGACAGGGCTGAGACCCAGTACTTC. Its translation is CASSEDRAETQYF.

In its sample, this clone was seen a few times. The chain employs TRBV7-9 and TRBJ1-6; D not resolved. Germline CDR1 and CDR2: SEHNR and FQNEAQ (reference sequence). The CDR3 consists of 15 residues. V dropped 5 bases and J dropped 0 bases, with 8 bases sitting between them. This CDR3 reads CASSHESSYNSPLHF. Here the CDR3 DNA reads TGTGCCAGCAGCCATGAGAGCTCCTATAATTCACCCCTCCACTTT. Supplemented by reference TRBV7-9 and TRBJ1-6, the full variable domain reads DTGVSQNPRHKITKRGQNVTFRCDPISEHNRLYWYRQTLGQGPEFLTYFQNEAQLEKSRLLSDRFSAERPKGSFSTLEIQRTEQGDSAMYLCASSHESSYNSPLHFGNGTRLTVT.

This clone has only a few counts. V is TRBV15 and J is TRBJ2-2, with 11 nucleotides matching TRBD2. J gave up 4 bases and V 3 bases, and 4 bases lay outside the gene matches. The CDR3 consists of 16 residues. Germline V gene sequence: CDR1 LNHNV, CDR2 YYDKDF (reference sequence). This CDR3 reads CATSRPGTSGTGELFF. The CDR3 region has the DNA TGTGCCACCAGCAGGCCCGGGACTAGCGGCACCGGGGAGCTGTTTTTT.

The CDR3, as DNA: TGTGCCAGCAGAGACAGGGAGCTATATAGCAATCAGCCCCAGCATTTT. Amino acid sequence: CASRDRELYSNQPQHF. The chain combines TRBV27 with TRBJ1-5; 7 bases match TRBD1. This CDR3 has 16 amino acids. Looked up from germline, CDR1 is MNHEY and CDR2 is SMNVEV (reference sequence). Losses at the gene ends were 6 bases for V and 0 bases for J; bases not matched to a gene: 8.

The gene calls are TRBV7-3 and TRBJ2-1, with 13 nucleotides matching TRBD2. The CDR3 has 15 residues. Looked up from germline, CDR1 is SGHTA and CDR2 is FQGTGA. After removal of 3 bases from V and 10 bases from J, the junction contained 6 bases not matched to a gene. The CDR3 coding sequence is TGTGCCAGCAGCTTGGGACTAGCGGGAAGGGGCGAGCAGTTCTTC. Amino acids: CASSLGLAGRGEQFF.